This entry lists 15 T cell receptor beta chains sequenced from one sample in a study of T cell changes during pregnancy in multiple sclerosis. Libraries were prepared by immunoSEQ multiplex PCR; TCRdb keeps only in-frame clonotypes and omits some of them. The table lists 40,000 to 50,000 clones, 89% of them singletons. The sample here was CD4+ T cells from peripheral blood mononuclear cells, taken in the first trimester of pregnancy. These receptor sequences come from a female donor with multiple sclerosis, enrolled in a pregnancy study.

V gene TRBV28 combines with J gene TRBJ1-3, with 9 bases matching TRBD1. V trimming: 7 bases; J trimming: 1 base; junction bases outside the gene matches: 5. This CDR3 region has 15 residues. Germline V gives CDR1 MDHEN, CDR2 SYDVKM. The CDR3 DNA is TGTGCCAGCAAAACCGGGACAGGGTCTGGAAACACCATATATTTT. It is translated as CASKTGTGSGNTIYF.

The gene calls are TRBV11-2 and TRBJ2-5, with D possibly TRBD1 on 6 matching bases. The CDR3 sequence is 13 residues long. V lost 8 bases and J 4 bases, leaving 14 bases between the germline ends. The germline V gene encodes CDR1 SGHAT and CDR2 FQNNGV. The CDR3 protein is CASSRGTTETQYF. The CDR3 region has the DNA TGTGCCAGCTCGAGGGGGACCACAGAGACCCAGTACTTC.

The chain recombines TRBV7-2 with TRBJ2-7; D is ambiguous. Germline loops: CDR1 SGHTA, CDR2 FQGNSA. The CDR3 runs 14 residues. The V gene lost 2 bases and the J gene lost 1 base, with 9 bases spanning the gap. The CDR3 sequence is CASSLSSESYEQYF. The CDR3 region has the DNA TGTGCCAGCAGCTTATCATCCGAGTCCTACGAGCAGTACTTC. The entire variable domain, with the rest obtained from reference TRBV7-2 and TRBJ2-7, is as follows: GAGVSQSPSNKVTEKGKDVELRCDPISGHTALYWYRQSLGQGLEFLIYFQGNSAPDKSGLPSDRFSAERTGGSVSTLTIQRTQQEDSAVYLCASSLSSESYEQYFGPGTRLTVT.

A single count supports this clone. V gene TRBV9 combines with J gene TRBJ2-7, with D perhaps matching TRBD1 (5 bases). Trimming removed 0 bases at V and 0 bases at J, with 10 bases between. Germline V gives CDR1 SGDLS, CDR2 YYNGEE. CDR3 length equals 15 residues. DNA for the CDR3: TGTGCCAGCAGCGTAGATGAAGGGGCCTCCTACGAGCAGTACTTC. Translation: CASSVDEGASYEQYF.

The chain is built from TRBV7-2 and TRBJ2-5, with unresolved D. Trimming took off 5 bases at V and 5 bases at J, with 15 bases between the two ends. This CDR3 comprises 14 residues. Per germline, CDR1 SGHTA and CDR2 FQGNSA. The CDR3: CASSPRRVPETQYF. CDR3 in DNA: TGTGCCAGCAGCCCTCGTCGGGTCCCGGAGACCCAGTACTTC. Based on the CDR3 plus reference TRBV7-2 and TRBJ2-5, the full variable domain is GAGVSQSPSNKVTEKGKDVELRCDPISGHTALYWYRQSLGQGLEFLIYFQGNSAPDKSGLPSDRFSAERTGGSVSTLTIQRTQQEDSAVYLCASSPRRVPETQYFGPGTRLLVL.

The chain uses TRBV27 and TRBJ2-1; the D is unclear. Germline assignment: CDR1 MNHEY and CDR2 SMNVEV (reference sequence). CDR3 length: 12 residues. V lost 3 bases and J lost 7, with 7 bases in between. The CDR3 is CASSFGVNEQFF. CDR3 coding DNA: TGTGCCAGCAGTTTTGGAGTTAATGAGCAGTTCTTC.

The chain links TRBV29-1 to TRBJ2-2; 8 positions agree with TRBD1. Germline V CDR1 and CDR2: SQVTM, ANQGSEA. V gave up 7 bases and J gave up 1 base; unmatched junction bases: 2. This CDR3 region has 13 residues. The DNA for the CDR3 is TGCAGCGCCGGGACAGGGAACACCGGGGAGCTGTTTTTT. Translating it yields CSAGTGNTGELFF.

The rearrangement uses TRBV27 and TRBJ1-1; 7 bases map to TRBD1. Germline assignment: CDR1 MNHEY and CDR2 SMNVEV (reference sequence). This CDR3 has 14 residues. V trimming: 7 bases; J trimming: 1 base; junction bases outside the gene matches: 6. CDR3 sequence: CASTRGPGNTEAFF. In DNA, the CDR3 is TGTGCCAGCACTAGGGGGCCGGGGAACACTGAAGCTTTCTTT.

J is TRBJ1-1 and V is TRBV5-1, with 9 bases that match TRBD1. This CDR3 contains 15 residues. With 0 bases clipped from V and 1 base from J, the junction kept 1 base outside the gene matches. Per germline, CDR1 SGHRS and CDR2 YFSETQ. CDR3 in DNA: TGCGCCAGCAGCTTGGCGGGACAGGGGAACACTGAAGCTTTCTTT. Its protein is CASSLAGQGNTEAFF.

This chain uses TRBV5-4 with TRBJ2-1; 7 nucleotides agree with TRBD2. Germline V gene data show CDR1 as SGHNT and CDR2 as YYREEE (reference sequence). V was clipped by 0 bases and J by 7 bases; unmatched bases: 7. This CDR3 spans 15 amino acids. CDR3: CASSLAGTTLNEQFF. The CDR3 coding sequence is TGTGCCAGCAGCTTGGCCGGGACTACCCTTAATGAGCAGTTCTTC.

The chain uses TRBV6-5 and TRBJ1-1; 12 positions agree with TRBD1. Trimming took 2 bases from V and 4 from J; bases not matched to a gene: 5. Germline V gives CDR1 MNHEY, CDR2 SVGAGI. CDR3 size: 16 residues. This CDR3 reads CASSYGTGGWGTEAFF. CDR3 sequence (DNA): TGTGCCAGCAGTTACGGGACAGGGGGCTGGGGCACTGAAGCTTTCTTT.

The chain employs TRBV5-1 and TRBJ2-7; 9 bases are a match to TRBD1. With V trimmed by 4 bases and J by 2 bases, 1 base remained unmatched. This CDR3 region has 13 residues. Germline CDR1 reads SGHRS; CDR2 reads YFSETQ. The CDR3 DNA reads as TGCGCCAGCAGCGGGACAGGGACCTACGAGCAGTACTTC. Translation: CASSGTGTYEQYF. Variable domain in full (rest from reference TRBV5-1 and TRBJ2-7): KAGVTQTPRYLIKTRGQQVTLSCSPISGHRSVSWYQQTPGQGLQFLFEYFSETQRNKGNFPGRFSGRQFSNSRSEMNVSTLELGDSALYLCASSGTGTYEQYFGPGTRLTVT.

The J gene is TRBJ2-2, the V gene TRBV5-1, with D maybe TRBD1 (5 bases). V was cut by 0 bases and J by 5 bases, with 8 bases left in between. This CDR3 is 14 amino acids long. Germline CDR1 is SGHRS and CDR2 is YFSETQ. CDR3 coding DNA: TGCGCCAGCAGCTTGGGACAGCCGACCGGGGAGCTGTTTTTT. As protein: CASSLGQPTGELFF.

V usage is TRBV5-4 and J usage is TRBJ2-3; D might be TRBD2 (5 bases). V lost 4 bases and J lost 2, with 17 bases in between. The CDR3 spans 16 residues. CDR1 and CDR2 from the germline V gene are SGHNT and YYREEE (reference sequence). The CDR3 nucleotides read TGTGCCAGCAGCACCAATACTAGAGGTTCCACAGATACGCAGTATTTT. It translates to CASSTNTRGSTDTQYF.

CDR3 residues: CSVDSGSRVYNEQFF. The CDR3 bases are TGCAGCGTTGATAGCGGGAGTCGGGTCTACAATGAGCAGTTCTTC. The chain links TRBV29-1 to TRBJ2-1, with 9 bases fitting TRBD2. V shed 3 bases, J shed 3 bases, and the junction held 6 bases outside the gene matches. The CDR3 has 15 amino acids. Per germline, CDR1 SQVTM and CDR2 ANQGSEA.